This T cell receptor beta chain originates from a study of cytomegalovirus exposure and HLA in healthy donors. Study observations and caveats: Among TCR sequences, most were rare, though some public TCRs appeared in many donors.

About this clone itself: Its matching antigen is unknown.

PCR involved 60 Vbeta and 13 Jbeta primers. TCRdb's table, derived via immunoSEQ multiplex PCR, lists solely in-frame clones and lacks some. The table includes under 200,000 clones, roughly 85% detected once. CDR1 is SGHVS and CDR2 is FNYEAQ in the germline V gene. After removal of 5 bases from V and 4 bases from J, the junction contained 5 bases not matched to a gene. This CDR3 contains 14 residues. This sequence was found in a woman aged 18-29 years in good health and CMV-seronegative. The sample consisted of PBMCs. The chain employs TRBV7-6 and TRBJ2-3, with 8 nucleotides matching TRBD1. CDR3 in amino acids: CASSLGQGSDTQYF. Here the CDR3 DNA reads TGTGCCAGCAGCCTCGGACAGGGATCAGATACGCAGTATTTT.